This T cell receptor (beta chain) was retrieved from a study of human T cells and chemical hapten exposure. For the study at large: Small pooled library volume differences mainly caused per-sample TCR yield variation. Study outcomes and limitations: TCRs above 1 in 1000 frequency did not change with DPC sensitization.

Individual cDNA molecules had unique molecular identifiers attached to them by the library. A single record per CDR3 protein comes from TCRdb applying MiXCR to the 5' RACE reads. The data contain about 140,000 distinct CDR3 sequences, roughly 4.1% of them singletons. The length of the CDR3 is 13 residues. Trimming removed 3 bases at V and 1 base at J, with 8 bases between. CDR1 and CDR2 from the germline V gene are DFQATT and SNEGSKA (reference sequence). Total RNA was extracted from unfractionated whole blood. This clonotype was counted a few times. Its specificity is not known. This sequence originates from a female donor in good health. This chain uses TRBV20-1 with TRBJ2-3; D ambiguous. The chain's CDR3 is CSASLGRTDTQYF. As DNA, the CDR3 is TGCAGTGCTAGTTTGGGCCGCACAGATACGCAGTATTTT.